This T cell receptor beta chain was documented in a study of Ad26.COV2.S vaccination and SARS-CoV-2 variants. Findings of the study overall: Spike-specific TCR breadth ran higher among vaccine recipients than placebo recipients.

CDR1 MGHRA and CDR2 YSYEKL come from the germline V gene. V gave up 4 bases and J gave up 4 bases; unmatched junction bases: 11. The CDR3 spans 16 residues. The data were produced by immunoSEQ multiplex PCR, yet TCRdb's version contains in-frame clones alone and is incomplete. Found here are 200,000 to 300,000 clones, roughly 90% of them singletons; the top ten hold roughly 10%. Details on this clone: The antigen remains undetermined.

Specified treatment: about 20 received Ad26.COV2.S at low or high dose, single or two shots; about five received placebo; per-sample allocation not given. Specimen acquisition occurred on day 63 following the initial vaccine or placebo injection. Sequences were derived from peripheral blood, sampled in a trial of Ad26.COV2.S vaccine versus placebo. This receptor was taken from a person aged 18-65 years who received the Ad26.COV2.S COVID-19 vaccine or a placebo. The rearrangement joins TRBV4-1 to TRBJ2-5, with TRBD2 matching over 8 bases. CDR3 DNA: TGCGCCAGCAGCCTGATAGGACTAGCCTTCCGAGAGACCCAGTACTTC. Residues: CASSLIGLAFRETQYF.